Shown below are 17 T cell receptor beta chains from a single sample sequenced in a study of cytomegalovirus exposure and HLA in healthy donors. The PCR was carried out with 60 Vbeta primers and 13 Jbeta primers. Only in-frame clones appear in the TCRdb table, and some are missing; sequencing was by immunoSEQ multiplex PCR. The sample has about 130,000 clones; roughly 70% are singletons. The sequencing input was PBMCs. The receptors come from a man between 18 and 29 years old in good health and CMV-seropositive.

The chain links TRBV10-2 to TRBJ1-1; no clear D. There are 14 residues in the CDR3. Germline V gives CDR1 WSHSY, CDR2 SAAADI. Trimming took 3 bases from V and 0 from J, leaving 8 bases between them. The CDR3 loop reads CASSEAGLNTEAFF. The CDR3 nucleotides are TGCGCCAGCAGTGAAGCGGGATTGAACACTGAAGCTTTCTTT.

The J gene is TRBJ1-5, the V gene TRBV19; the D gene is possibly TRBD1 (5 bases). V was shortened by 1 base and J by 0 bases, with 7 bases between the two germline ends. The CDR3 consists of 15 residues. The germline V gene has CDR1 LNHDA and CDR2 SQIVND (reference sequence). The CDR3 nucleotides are TGTGCCAGTAGTATAGGGACAAATAGCAATCAGCCCCAGCATTTT. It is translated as CASSIGTNSNQPQHF.

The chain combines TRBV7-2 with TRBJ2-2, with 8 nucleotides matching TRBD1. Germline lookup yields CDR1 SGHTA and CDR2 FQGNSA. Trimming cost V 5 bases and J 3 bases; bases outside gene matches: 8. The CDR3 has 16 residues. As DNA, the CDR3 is TGTGCCAGCAGCCCCTTCGGGACAGGCTACACCGGGGAGCTGTTTTTT. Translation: CASSPFGTGYTGELFF.

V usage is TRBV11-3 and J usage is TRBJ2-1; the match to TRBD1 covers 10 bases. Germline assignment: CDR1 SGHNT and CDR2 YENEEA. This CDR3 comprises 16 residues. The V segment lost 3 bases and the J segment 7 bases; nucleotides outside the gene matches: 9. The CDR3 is CASSFDIGQGENEQFF. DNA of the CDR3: TGTGCCAGCAGCTTCGATATAGGACAGGGGGAAAATGAGCAGTTCTTC.

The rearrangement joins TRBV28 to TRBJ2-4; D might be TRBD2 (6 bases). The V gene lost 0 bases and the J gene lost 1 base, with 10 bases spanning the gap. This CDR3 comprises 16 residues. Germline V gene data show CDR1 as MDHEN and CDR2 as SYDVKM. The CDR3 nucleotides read TGTGCCAGCAGTTTATGGGGGGGTTCGGCCAAAAACATTCAGTACTTC. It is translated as CASSLWGGSAKNIQYF.

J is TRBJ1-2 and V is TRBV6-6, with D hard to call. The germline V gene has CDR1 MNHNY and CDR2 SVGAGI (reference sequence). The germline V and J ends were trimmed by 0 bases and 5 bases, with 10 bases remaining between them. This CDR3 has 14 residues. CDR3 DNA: TGTGCCAGCAGTTACTCGAAGGGAGGGTATGGCTACACCTTC. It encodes CASSYSKGGYGYTF.

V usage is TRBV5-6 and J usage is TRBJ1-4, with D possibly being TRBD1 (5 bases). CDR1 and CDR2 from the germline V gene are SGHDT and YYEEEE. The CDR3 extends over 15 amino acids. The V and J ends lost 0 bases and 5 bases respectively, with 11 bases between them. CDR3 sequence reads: CASSLVRRGNEKLFF. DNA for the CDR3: TGTGCCAGCAGCTTGGTCCGGCGGGGCAATGAAAAACTGTTTTTT.

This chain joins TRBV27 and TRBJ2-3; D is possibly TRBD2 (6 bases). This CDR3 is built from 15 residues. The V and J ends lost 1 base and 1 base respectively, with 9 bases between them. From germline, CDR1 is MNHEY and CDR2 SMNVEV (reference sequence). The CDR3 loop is CASSLLRGGTDTQYF. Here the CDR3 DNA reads TGTGCCAGCAGTTTATTGCGGGGAGGCACAGATACGCAGTATTTT.

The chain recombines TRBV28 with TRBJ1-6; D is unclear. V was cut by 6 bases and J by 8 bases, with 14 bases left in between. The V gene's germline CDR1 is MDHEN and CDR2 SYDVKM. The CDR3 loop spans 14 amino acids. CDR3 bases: TGTGCCAGCAGGGGCCCGTTCCCCTATTCACCCCTCCACTTT. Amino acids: CASRGPFPYSPLHF.

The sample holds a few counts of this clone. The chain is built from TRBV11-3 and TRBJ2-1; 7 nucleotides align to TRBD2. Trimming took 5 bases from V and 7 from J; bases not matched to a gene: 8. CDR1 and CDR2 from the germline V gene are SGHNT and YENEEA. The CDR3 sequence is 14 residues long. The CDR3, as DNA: TGTGCCAGCAGCCTTAGTCCAGCGGGGAATGAGCAGTTCTTC. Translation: CASSLSPAGNEQFF.

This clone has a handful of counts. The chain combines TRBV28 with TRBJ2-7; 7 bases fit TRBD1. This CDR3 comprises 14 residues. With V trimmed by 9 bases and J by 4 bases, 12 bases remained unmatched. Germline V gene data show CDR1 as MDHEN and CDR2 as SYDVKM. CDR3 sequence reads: CASLPQQGEYEQYF. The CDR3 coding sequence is TGTGCCAGTCTCCCTCAGCAGGGGGAGTACGAGCAGTACTTC.

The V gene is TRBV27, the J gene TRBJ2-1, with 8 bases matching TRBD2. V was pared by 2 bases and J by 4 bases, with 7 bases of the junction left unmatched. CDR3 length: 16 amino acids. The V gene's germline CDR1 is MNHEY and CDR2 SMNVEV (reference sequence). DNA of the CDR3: TGTGCCAGCAGTTTAGTTGCGGGGGGAATTTACAATGAGCAGTTCTTC. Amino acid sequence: CASSLVAGGIYNEQFF.

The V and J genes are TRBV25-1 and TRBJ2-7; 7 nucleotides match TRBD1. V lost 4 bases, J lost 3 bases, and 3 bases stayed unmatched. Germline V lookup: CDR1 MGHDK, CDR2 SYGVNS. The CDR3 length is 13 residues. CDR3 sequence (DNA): TGTGCCAGCAGTGCCGACAGGGACTACGAGCAGTACTTC. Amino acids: CASSADRDYEQYF.

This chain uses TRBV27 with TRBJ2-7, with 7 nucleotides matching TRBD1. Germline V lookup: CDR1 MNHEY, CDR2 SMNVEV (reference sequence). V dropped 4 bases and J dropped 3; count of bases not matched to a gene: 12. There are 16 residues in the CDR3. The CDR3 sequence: CASSSSTGIILYEQYF. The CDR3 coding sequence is TGTGCCAGCAGTTCCTCGACAGGGATTATCCTCTACGAGCAGTACTTC.

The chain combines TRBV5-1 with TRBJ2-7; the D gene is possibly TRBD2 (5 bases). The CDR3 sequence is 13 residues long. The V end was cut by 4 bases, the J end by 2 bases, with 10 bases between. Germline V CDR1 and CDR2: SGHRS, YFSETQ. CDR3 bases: TGCGCCAGCAGCGTGGACTTTACCTACGAGCAGTACTTC. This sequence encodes CASSVDFTYEQYF.

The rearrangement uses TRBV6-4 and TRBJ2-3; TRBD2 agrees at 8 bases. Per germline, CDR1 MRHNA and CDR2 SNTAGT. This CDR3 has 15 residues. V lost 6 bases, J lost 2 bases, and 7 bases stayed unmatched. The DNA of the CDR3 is TGTGCCAGCAGCCAAAGCGGGGGTGACACAGATACGCAGTATTTT. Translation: CASSQSGGDTDTQYF.

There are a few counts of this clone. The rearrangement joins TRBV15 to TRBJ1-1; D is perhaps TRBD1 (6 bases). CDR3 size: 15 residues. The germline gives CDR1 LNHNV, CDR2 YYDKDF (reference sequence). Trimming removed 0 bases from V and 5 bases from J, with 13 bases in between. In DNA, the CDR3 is TGTGCCACCAGCAGAGATCTGGGGGCTGGTACTGAAGCTTTCTTT. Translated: CATSRDLGAGTEAFF.